This entry describes one T cell receptor (beta chain). This sample is drawn from a study of blood T cell repertoires in COVID-19. Study details: Sources were T cells, B-cell-depleted T cells, or PBMCs; the material itself was cDNA or gDNA.

Some clones are missing from TCRdb's copy, which holds only in-frame ones; the method was immunoSEQ multiplex PCR. The sample lists under 250,000 clones, roughly 84% seen once, with approximately 2.6% in the top ten. Sequencing was carried out using peripheral blood. The clonotype originates from a man aged 50 or older who had recovered from COVID-19.

This CDR3 is CASSGLAGVPTPTDTQYF. CDR3 coding DNA: TGTGCCAGCAGCGGACTAGCGGGAGTTCCCACCCCCACAGATACGCAGTATTTT. V and J are TRBV2 and TRBJ2-3, with 13 nucleotides matching TRBD2. This CDR3 has 18 amino acids. Germline CDR1 reads SNHLY; CDR2 reads FYNNEI. After removal of 6 bases from V and 2 bases from J, the junction contained 11 bases not matched to a gene.